The T cell receptor beta chain under discussion was sequenced for a study of blood T cell repertoires in COVID-19. Whole-study context: COVID-19 samples from acute and convalescent phases originated in the United States, Italy and Spain. In each case, the material was cDNA or gDNA derived from T cells, B-cell-depleted T cells, or PBMCs.

Authors' methods: Scientists estimated how many nucleated cells there were by amplifying reference gene primers. Sequencing was performed with immunoSEQ multiplex PCR; in TCRdb, only in-frame clones are kept and a portion is missing. V and J calls plus clone size are reproduced from that table; the DNA served to infer D and trimming. The repertoire has hundreds of thousands of clones, 70% to 90% of them found once; the top ten carry 1.4%. The germline V gene encodes CDR1 MNHEY and CDR2 SMNVEV (reference sequence). The CDR3 loop spans 14 amino acids. Trimming removed 3 bases at V and 12 bases at J, with 17 bases between.

The sample comprised peripheral blood. The sequence was obtained from a woman aged 25 to 39 with active or convalescent COVID-19. This sequence joins TRBV27 and TRBJ1-4, with a tentative D call TRBD1 (5 bases). Written as DNA, the CDR3 is TGTGCCAGCAGTTTGGGGCAATCCTGGGGGGAACTGTTTTTT. Protein sequence: CASSLGQSWGELFF.